The present entry profiles one T cell receptor (beta chain) with its context. The data stem from a study of CD8 T cells in Susac syndrome. TCR beta sequencing was performed on blood CD8+ and CD4+ T cells. The multiple sclerosis controls consisted of treatment-naive patients with relapsing-remitting disease, either stable or active. RNA, at about 0.45 to 1 ug, was reverse transcribed with random hexamers. TCRdb redid the calling of the immunoSEQ multiplex PCR reads with MiXCR, one entry per CDR3 protein. The profile shows some 140,000 distinct CDR3 sequences, around 86% of them singletons. The TCR sequence derives from a human donor with multiple sclerosis. Sequencing input: CD8+ T cells from PBMCs.

The CDR3 reads CASSLGLGVADTQYF. Written as DNA, the CDR3 is TGTGCCAGTAGTCTGGGTCTGGGGGTCGCAGATACGCAGTATTTT. V is TRBV19 and J is TRBJ2-3, with D tentatively TRBD1 or TRBD2 (5 bases each). V was trimmed by 5 bases and J by 4 bases, leaving 16 bases between them. The V gene's germline CDR1 is LNHDA and CDR2 SQIVND (reference sequence). The CDR3 extends over 15 amino acids.